This TCR beta chain originates from a study of blood T cell repertoires in COVID-19. As for the study in general: PBMCs, B-cell-depleted T cells, or T cells were the source of the cDNA or gDNA that made up the material.

Germline V CDR1 and CDR2: MDHEN, SYDVKM. V dropped 6 bases and J dropped 7; count of bases not matched to a gene: 8. This CDR3 region has 13 residues. Per the study methods: The assay estimated nucleated cells by amplifying reference gene primers. Clones were read by immunoSEQ multiplex PCR, and TCRdb kept only the in-frame ones, dropping some. That table supplies the V and J calls and clone size; D and trimming were determined from the DNA. Of 65,000 to 80,000 clones in the sample, over 75% were seen once. The receptor was isolated from a man between 45 and 60 years old with acute or convalescent COVID-19. The genes are TRBV28 and TRBJ1-1; 7 bases match TRBD1. Sequencing was performed on peripheral blood. In nucleotides, the CDR3 is TGTGCCAGCAGCTCCGGACAGGCTTTTGAAGCTTTCTTT. It yields the protein CASSSGQAFEAFF.